Below, 19 T cell receptor beta chains from the same sample are listed, as sequenced in a study of shared T cell receptors in the human thymus. TCRdb's table, derived via immunoSEQ multiplex PCR, lists solely in-frame clones and lacks some. The data contain over 65,000 clones, 90% to 95% of them singletons. The source material was thymocytes. These receptors all stem from a human donor.

This clone was picked up one time. The chain couples TRBV29-1 to TRBJ2-1, with D perhaps given as TRBD1 or TRBD2 (8 bases each). Germline V gives CDR1 SQVTM, CDR2 ANQGSEA. Trimming pared 7 bases from V and 6 bases from J, leaving 25 bases between. The CDR3 loop spans 16 amino acids. The CDR3 DNA is TGCAGCGCCCGGACAGGGATGACAAGCGGGGGCAATGAGCAGTTCTTC. The encoded protein is CSARTGMTSGGNEQFF.

The V and J genes are TRBV7-3 and TRBJ2-3, with 7 positions matching TRBD1. This CDR3 has 18 amino acids. Germline V lookup: CDR1 SGHTA, CDR2 FQGTGA. The V segment lost 4 bases and the J segment 3 bases; nucleotides outside the gene matches: 16. CDR3 DNA sequence: TGTGCCAGCAGCTCTCAAGCCGACAGGGAAGAAGGAACAGATACGCAGTATTTT. Amino acids: CASSSQADREEGTDTQYF.

The rearrangement links TRBV7-9 to TRBJ2-7, with D hard to call. The V end was cut by 1 base, the J end by 0 bases, with 7 bases between. Germline V lookup: CDR1 SEHNR, CDR2 FQNEAQ (reference sequence). The CDR3 contains 14 residues. The CDR3 reads CASSLEQSSYEQYF. The CDR3 DNA sequence: TGTGCCAGCAGCTTAGAACAGTCCTCCTACGAGCAGTACTTC.

The V gene is TRBV7-2, the J gene TRBJ1-3; D gene ambiguous. The CDR3 has 14 amino acids. CDR1 and CDR2 (germline): SGHTA, FQGNSA. V shed 2 bases and J shed 0 bases, with 5 bases lying between them. CDR3 DNA: TGTGCCAGCAGCTTAAATTGCTCTGGAAACACCATATATTTT. It yields the protein CASSLNCSGNTIYF. Complete variable domain (other parts from reference TRBV7-2 and TRBJ1-3): GAGVSQSPSNKVTEKGKDVELRCDPISGHTALYWYRQSLGQGLEFLIYFQGNSAPDKSGLPSDRFSAERTGGSVSTLTIQRTQQEDSAVYLCASSLNCSGNTIYFGEGSWLTVV.

V usage is TRBV11-2 and J usage is TRBJ2-7; TRBD1 matches 8 bases. The germline gives CDR1 SGHAT, CDR2 FQNNGV. This CDR3 region has 16 residues. J gave up 4 bases and V 4 bases, and 12 bases lay outside the gene matches. For the CDR3, the DNA is TGTGCCAGCAGCTACGGACCTGACAGGGGTCCATACGAGCAGTACTTC. Its translation: CASSYGPDRGPYEQYF.

This chain links TRBV10-3 with TRBJ1-3; D remains unclear. Deletions cut 3 bases from V and 5 bases from J, with 17 bases between. The germline gives CDR1 ENHRY, CDR2 SYGVKD. The CDR3 totals 16 residues. The CDR3 sequence: CAISDGNRRNRNTIYF. The CDR3 DNA sequence: TGTGCCATCAGTGATGGTAACCGACGCAATCGAAACACCATATATTTT.

DNA of the CDR3: TGTGCCTGGGGAAAGAAAACAGGGACCTCCTACGAGCAGTACTTC. Encoded protein: CAWGKKTGTSYEQYF. The chain has TRBV30 and TRBJ2-7; D might be TRBD1 (6 bases). V gave up 5 bases and J gave up 0 bases, with 17 bases separating them. Germline values: CDR1 GTSNPN, CDR2 SVGIG (reference sequence). CDR3 size: 15 residues.

The chain uses TRBV14 and TRBJ2-3; 8 bases are a match to TRBD2. The CDR3 is 17 residues long. The germline CDR1 and CDR2 sequences are SGHDN and FVKESK. J was trimmed by 5 bases and V by 5 bases; bases with no gene match: 15. CDR3 sequence: CASSGPEGSGVLDTQYF. In DNA, the CDR3 is TGTGCCAGCAGCGGACCGGAGGGTAGCGGGGTATTAGATACGCAGTATTTT.

The chain carries TRBV27 and TRBJ1-5; 7 bases align to TRBD1. The CDR3 contains 15 residues. The germline V gene encodes CDR1 MNHEY and CDR2 SMNVEV (reference sequence). After removal of 6 bases from V and 0 bases from J, the junction contained 5 bases not matched to a gene. Here the CDR3 reads CASSRQGYSNQPQHF. The CDR3 bases are TGTGCCAGCAGCCGACAGGGATATAGCAATCAGCCCCAGCATTTT.

The rearrangement uses TRBV27 and TRBJ1-2; D remains ambiguous. The CDR3 covers 19 residues. The V and J ends lost 6 bases and 7 bases respectively, with 33 bases between them. The germline gives CDR1 MNHEY, CDR2 SMNVEV (reference sequence). The CDR3 loop is CASSTVGGAVRESAFGYTF. CDR3 DNA sequence: TGTGCCAGCAGCACTGTGGGCGGAGCAGTCCGGGAGTCCGCCTTTGGCTACACCTTC.

The V gene is TRBV11-2, the J gene TRBJ1-1; 7 bases line up with TRBD1. The CDR3 totals 14 residues. Trimming at V came to 1 base and at J to 1 base, leaving 0 bases not matched to a gene. Looked up from germline, CDR1 is SGHAT and CDR2 is FQNNGV. DNA for the CDR3: TGTGCCAGCAGCTTAGGGACAGGGAACACTGAAGCTTTCTTT. It specifies CASSLGTGNTEAFF.

The chain combines TRBV27 with TRBJ1-1; 8 positions match TRBD1. Germline CDR1 reads MNHEY; CDR2 reads SMNVEV (reference sequence). V was pared by 6 bases and J by 1 base, with 4 bases of the junction left unmatched. This CDR3 is 14 amino acids long. The CDR3 region is CASRLGTGNTEAFF. The CDR3 nucleotides read TGTGCCAGCAGACTTGGGACAGGGAACACTGAAGCTTTCTTT.

The rearrangement links TRBV6-5 to TRBJ1-2; maybe TRBD1 (5 bases). Germline V gene lookup returns CDR1 MNHEY and CDR2 SVGAGI. V shed 0 bases and J shed 6 bases, with 17 bases lying between them. The CDR3 has 16 residues. As DNA, the CDR3 is TGTGCCAGCAGTTACTCGCCTTGGGGCCTGGAGGATGGCTACACCTTC. Translating gives CASSYSPWGLEDGYTF.

This clone was observed once. The chain recombines TRBV9 with TRBJ2-1; 11 bases fit TRBD2. Trimming removed 3 bases from V and 8 bases from J; junction bases left unmatched: 10. Germline V CDR1 and CDR2: SGDLS, YYNGEE. CDR3 length equals 16 residues. CDR3 residues: CASSERGTSGGDEQFF. In DNA form, the CDR3 reads TGTGCCAGCAGCGAACGGGGGACTAGCGGCGGGGATGAGCAGTTCTTC. Using reference TRBV9 and TRBJ2-1 for the parts outside the CDR3, the full variable domain is DSGVTQTPKHLITATGQRVTLRCSPRSGDLSVYWYQQSLDQGLQFLIQYYNGEERAKGNILERFSAQQFPDLHSELNLSSLELGDSALYFCASSERGTSGGDEQFFGPGTRLTVL.

The CDR3 region has the DNA TGTGCCAGCAGCCCACGGACTAGCGGGGCAGAGACCCAGTACTTC. Residues: CASSPRTSGAETQYF. The chain uses TRBV7-9 and TRBJ2-5, with 12 bases aligning to TRBD2. This CDR3 is built from 15 residues. Losses at the gene ends were 5 bases for V and 4 bases for J; bases not matched to a gene: 5. Germline V lookup: CDR1 SEHNR, CDR2 FQNEAQ (reference sequence).

This rearrangement joins TRBV18 to TRBJ1-6, with D possibly being TRBD1 (6 bases). CDR1 is KGHSH, CDR2 LQKENI, per germline. V was clipped by 3 bases and J by 4 bases, with 19 bases between them. The CDR3 covers 18 residues. CDR3 region: CASSPGVYRVYYNSPLHF. The CDR3 nucleotides are TGTGCCAGCTCACCGGGGGTTTACAGGGTCTATTATAATTCACCCCTCCACTTT.

V usage is TRBV6-5 and J usage is TRBJ1-2; TRBD1 is a possible D gene (5 bases). The germline CDR1 and CDR2 sequences are MNHEY and SVGAGI. This CDR3 has 15 amino acids. Trimming stripped 4 bases from V and 4 bases from J, with 16 bases between. The CDR3 is CASSSPVGAFYGYTF. CDR3 DNA: TGTGCCAGCAGTTCCCCAGTAGGGGCCTTCTATGGCTACACCTTC.

This chain uses TRBV5-1 with TRBJ1-4; unclear D gene. V gave up 0 bases and J gave up 5 bases, with 11 bases separating them. The CDR3 is 15 amino acids. Germline-derived CDR1 and CDR2 are SGHRS and YFSETQ. CDR3 sequence: CASSLVGRENEKLFF. The CDR3 region has the DNA TGCGCCAGCAGCTTGGTGGGGAGGGAAAATGAAAAACTGTTTTTT.

The rearrangement links TRBV6-5 to TRBJ2-1, with no clear D. Trimming took 5 bases from V and 8 from J, leaving 16 bases between them. Germline V CDR1 and CDR2: MNHEY, SVGAGI. CDR3 length: 14 residues. CDR3 DNA: TGTGCCAGCAGTCCACACTTCGGGCGAGATGAGCAGTTCTTC. As protein: CASSPHFGRDEQFF.